In its sample, the clone carrying this T cell receptor beta chain was seen a few times. Its antigen is undetermined. Germline assignment: CDR1 SEHNR and CDR2 FQNEAQ (reference sequence). V lost 4 bases and J lost 3; bases outside the gene matches: 7. The CDR3 runs 16 residues. The authors drew 8 to 10 milliliters of peripheral blood from each donor. A J-beta primer mix and a sample-barcoded 5' primer were used in a second PCR of about 6 to 12 cycles. Each cDNA molecule received a tag from a template-switch adaptor that had 12 random nucleotides. MiXCR was run by TCRdb on the 5' RACE reads, yielding one entry per CDR3 protein. This sample has approximately 2,000,000 distinct CDR3 sequences, with around 40% found just once. The data originate from a study of blood T cells in healthy people across ages. Study results and limitations: Comparison with aged donors showed that long-lived donors had more naive CD4+ cells and higher diversity.

Sequencing input: blood. This TCR came from a human donor in good health. The chain is built from TRBV7-9 and TRBJ2-1; 9 bases match TRBD1. The CDR3 region is CASSSGTGFFYNEQFF. The CDR3 DNA follows: TGTGCCAGCAGCTCGGGGACAGGGTTTTTCTACAATGAGCAGTTCTTC. Complete variable domain (other parts from reference TRBV7-9 and TRBJ2-1): DTGVSQNPRHKITKRGQNVTFRCDPISEHNRLYWYRQTLGQGPEFLTYFQNEAQLEKSRLLSDRFSAERPKGSFSTLEIQRTEQGDSAMYLCASSSGTGFFYNEQFFGPGTRLTVL.